This T cell receptor (beta chain) was recorded in a study of cytomegalovirus exposure and HLA in healthy donors (dated by TCRdb to between 2016 and 2019). A note on the overall study: In an earlier analysis of approximately 500 of the donors, 276 Gb of sequence data and just under 120 million unique TCR beta sequences from roughly 180 million T cells were reported. In an earlier analysis of 500 to 650 of the donors, high-throughput TCR beta sequencing was used to judge whether each TCR beta V gene segment behaved as functional or pseudogenic. An early release covering just under 650 HLA-typed donors comprised 250 to 350 gigabases of sequencing data and tens of millions of unique TCR sequences. The study used immunosequencing to profile the T cell repertoires of 670 or so subjects and linked those repertoires to cytomegalovirus serostatus. The study aimed to test whether signatures of past pathogen exposure could be identified by cataloging public T cell receptors. Among several hundred genotyped donors of the cohort, an average of approximately 240,000 unique TCR beta nucleotide sequences was sequenced per donor, of which roughly 17% were non-productive. A few DR-DQ haplotypes were treated as single units for association and clustering because of strong linkage in the cohort. Of the approximately 400 genotyped donors, over 65% fell in the genetic ancestry cluster associated with self-reported Caucasian donors. The later analysis used no new phenotypic data to find candidate immune exposures, relying instead on TCR beta sequences and their occurrence across donors. Donor age, sex, ethnicity and CMV serostatus were collected together with the repertoire data. HLA typing covered class I and class II loci at four-digit resolution. The number of typed donors differed by locus: roughly 629-630 for A, B, C, DRB1 and DQB1; approximately 520 for DQA1; around 580 for DPA1; and about 450 for DPB1. A later genetic analysis took genome-wide SNP genotypes for about 55% of the 666 donors and used that subset as a discovery cohort. All discovery cohort repertoires had been generated using a single sequencing platform. In addition to the first cohort of hundreds of subjects, a separate validation cohort of 120 different subjects was used. High-throughput TCR immunosequencing, statistical association of individual TCRs with disease status, and machine learning were combined to predict cytomegalovirus infection status. A later analysis re-examined previously published TCR beta repertoires from hundreds of donors and added high-resolution HLA genotyping to investigate patterns of TCR occurrence.

The cohort comprised fewer than 700 healthy bone marrow donors. At the time of sampling, all cohort members were nominally healthy, though unrecorded immune exposures were likely present. The donor tested CMV seronegative and was one of the 352 seronegative cohort members. A peripheral blood sample was collected from each donor, and TCR beta sequencing was performed on peripheral blood mononuclear cells. Genomic DNA extraction from the blood cell samples was performed with the Qiagen DNeasy Blood Extraction Kit. Findings and caveats that apply to the study as a whole: Specific HLA alleles were associated with 15,000 to 20,000 TCR beta sequences at a false discovery rate of 0.05 in a later analysis. A group of highly shared sequence variants was considered likely to be a technical artifact of the sequencing pipeline. In a later analysis, HLA-associated TCR beta chains were found to be more clonally expanded and to have lower generation probabilities than equally common non-associated chains. A later analysis found that most CMV-associated TCR beta chains appeared HLA-restricted, with HLA associations seemingly driven largely by CMV exposure. In this cohort, only TCR beta chains were sequenced, and detectable features were limited by the absence of alpha or paired-chain data. Presence/absence analyses assumed roughly uniform sequencing depth across donors, an assumption that may not hold. The classifier was reported to diagnose cytomegalovirus status with high specificity and sensitivity in both the original cohort and the validation cohort. A total of 164 TCR beta chains were listed by the study as associated with cytomegalovirus. Across donors, most TCR sequences were observed very rarely, whereas some public TCRs were present in many individuals. According to the authors, the approach could potentially be generalized to other disease states and immunological phenotypes. The earlier analysis of some 560 of the donors excluded approximately 15 rarely observed V segments, including chromosome 9 orphons, because counts were too low. Because HLA typing was missing for some donors at each locus, association tests included only the typed subset. In a later genetic analysis, a missense DCLRE1C variant was associated with V-gene and J-gene trimming of TCR beta chains, and the association was replicated in an independent cohort. When HLA alleles, especially DR and DQ, strongly co-occurred, attributing TCR associations to individual alleles was difficult. The 87-base-pair reads could not distinguish some IMGT-functional V segments, including TRBV6-2 and TRBV6-3, so those segments were excluded. Linkage disequilibrium might explain the correlated functional status among segregating V segments, but an unknown experimental factor could not be ruled out. According to a later analysis, TCR association rates differed among HLA loci, with DRB1 alleles showing the most associated TCRs and HLA-C alleles showing the fewest. In a later analysis, several top co-occurrence clusters were reported to appear linked to parvovirus B19, influenza, CMV and Epstein-Barr virus. The only immune exposure information available for the cohort was CMV serostatus. In an earlier analysis of 587 of the donors, most TCR beta V segments appeared in productive rearrangements about 90% or about 30% of the time, broadly matching IMGT annotations. Compared with the approximately 720-donor mean, donors in an Asian-associated ancestry cluster had fewer N-insertions in productive TCRs, according to a later genetic analysis. A further reported finding was that TCR beta sequences accurately predicted the HLA-A and HLA-B alleles for most subjects in the first cohort. In vitro tests confirmed that three of the cytomegalovirus-associated TCR beta chains recognize cytomegalovirus antigens.

The method behind the library was the immunoSEQ multiplex PCR assay. A mixture of 60 forward primers for TCR Vbeta segments and 13 reverse primers for TCR Jbeta segments was used in the multiplex PCR. The CDR3 region of rearranged TCR beta genes was amplified from genomic DNA by a multiplex PCR assay. Amplified TCR beta libraries were sequenced as 87-base-pair reads on the Illumina HiSeq System. Per the source publication's procedure: Across the 700 or so repertoires, a later analysis counted approximately 75 million unique TCR beta chains, around 11 million of which were shared by at least two donors. A nearest-neighbor algorithm error-corrected the raw reads and collapsed the reads into unique sequences, merging closely related sequences to remove PCR and sequencing errors. V, D and J gene segments were assigned by aligning CDR3 sequences to IMGT reference sequences. For a sequence to be retained, a match of at least six nucleotides to both a V gene segment and a J gene segment was required. Rearrangements were classified as productive when the CDR3 lacked stop codons and remained in frame with V and J, and all other rearrangements were classified as non-productive. CDR3 was defined by IMGT convention, running from the second conserved V-encoded cysteine to the conserved J-encoded phenylalanine. In an earlier analysis of 500 to 650 of the donors, sequences lacking an unambiguous match to a single V gene segment were excluded. An earlier analysis of a few hundred of the donors called V segments functional above 56.7% productive rearrangements and segregating when the between-donor standard deviation exceeded 5%. To diagnose cytomegalovirus status from the catalog of TCR beta chain sequences, a statistical classification framework was built. A later analysis assigned V and J genes by comparing TCR nucleotide sequences with IMGT/GENE-DB human TR gene sequences. A later analysis assigned CDR3 sequences and most-parsimonious VDJ recombination scenarios with the TCRdist pipeline. A later analysis defined each TCR beta chain by its CDR3 amino acid sequence plus V-gene family, and excluded reads lacking a unique V-gene family. In a later analysis, 500 to 650 highly shared, low-generation-probability nucleotide sequences were removed to address suspected cross-contamination and a sequencing artifact. In a later analysis, a clonal expansion index for each public chain was calculated from normalized within-repertoire ranks of inferred template counts. In a later analysis, generation probabilities were computed with a VDJ recombination model fitted to out-of-frame rearrangements, and the resulting probabilities were checked against IGoR. In a later analysis, hypergeometric tests were used to score TCR-TCR, TCR-HLA and TCR-CMV co-occurrence, with a repertoire-size bias correction applied to TCR pairs. To estimate false discovery rates, a later analysis permuted the HLA or CMV assignments 20 times. In a later analysis, co-occurring TCRs were grouped with DBSCAN, and TCRdist sequence similarity was added when clustering was performed within HLA-allele-positive subsets. For co-occurrence clustering, repertoires with fewer than 30,000 or more than 120,000 public chains were excluded, along with about five repertoires with anomalous nucleotide sharing. The table was pulled from immuneACCESS by TCRdb, which kept in-frame rearrangements only. Such tables lose some clones; where checked, under half of the loss comes from unresolved V genes, and the rest has no known cause. V and J calls and clone size are those listed in that table; D and trimming were worked out from the DNA. This sample holds about 140,000 clones; around four fifths were observed only once. The ten largest account for approximately 1.5% of the sample.

Turning to this clone: Its antigen is unknown. One base away there is no much larger clone; base qualities are not given.

The CDR3 covers 16 residues, taking in both the cysteine and the phenylalanine. Solely the CDR3 DNA is kept, with 48 bases framed from the first base. CDR1 and CDR2 (MGHRA, YSYEKL) derive from the germline V gene. Cut back by 0 bases and 4 bases, the V and J ends lie 15 bases apart. The sample was PBMCs. The chain couples TRBV4-1 to TRBJ1-2; no D gene can be assigned with confidence. The sequence was collected from a man aged 40-49 years in good health and CMV-seronegative. The DNA reads as follows: TGCGCCAGCAGCCAAGACGTTGGAGGGAGGGTCTATGGCTACACCTTC. This yields the protein CASSQDVGGRVYGYTF.